A selection of T cell receptor beta chains follows, all from one sample in a study of cytomegalovirus exposure and HLA in healthy donors. The assay was immunoSEQ multiplex PCR, and TCRdb's table has in-frame clones only and misses some. The table records approximately 200,000 clones, around 85% of them present only once. The sequenced material came from PBMCs. The receptors were sampled from a girl aged 2 to 9 in good health and CMV-seronegative. CDR3s include the opening cysteine and the closing phenylalanine or tryptophan. A D gene is named only where the DNA matches it firmly. Size tells how often a clone was seen (once, few, many) or the class of an expanded clone, and some rows leave it out.

j_call	d_call	v_call	clone_size	cdr3_nt	cdr3_aa
TRBJ1-5	NA	TRBV30	NA	TGTGCCTGGGCCAGGGGAATTAATCAGCCCCAGCATTTT	CAWARGINQPQHF
TRBJ1-4	TRBD1	TRBV5-1	NA	TGCGCCAGCCAACTTGGACAGGCGGCTAATGAAAAACTGTTTTTT	CASQLGQAANEKLFF
TRBJ1-2	NA	TRBV7-9	few	TGTGCCAGCAGCTTGCTGGGCCAGGGGCTTCCCTATGGCTACACCTTC	CASSLLGQGLPYGYTF
TRBJ1-1	NA	TRBV6-6	NA	TGTGCCAGCAGACCACGGGAGACTGAAGCTTTCTTT	CASRPRETEAFF
TRBJ2-7	TRBD1	TRBV10-3	NA	TGTGCCATCAGTTACGGGACAGGGTACTCCGAGCAGTACTTC	CAISYGTGYSEQYF
TRBJ2-1	NA	TRBV18	NA	TGTGCCAGCTCACCACTTACAAACAATGAGCAGTTCTTC	CASSPLTNNEQFF
TRBJ1-2	NA	TRBV4-1	once	TGCGCCAGCAGCCAAGTTGGCGGACTTCGAGCGTATGGCTACACCTTC	CASSQVGGLRAYGYTF
TRBJ2-1	TRBD1	TRBV10-3	NA	TGTGCCATCAGTGAGCCCGGACAGGTCAATGAGCAGTTCTTC	CAISEPGQVNEQFF
TRBJ1-1	TRBD1	TRBV5-1	NA	TGCGCCAGCAGCACCGGACAGGGGGCGCATCTTGAAGCTTTCTTT	CASSTGQGAHLEAFF
TRBJ2-2	TRBD1	TRBV5-1	many	TGCGCCAGCAGCTTGGAGTCCCCGGGACAGGGGGCCGGGGAGCTGTTTTTT	CASSLESPGQGAGELFF
TRBJ2-7	TRBD1	TRBV11-2	NA	TGTGCCAGCAGCTTCCCTGAAGCCGGGACAGGCCCCTACGAGCAGTACTTC	CASSFPEAGTGPYEQYF
TRBJ2-2	NA	TRBV18	NA	TGTGCCAGCTCCCTCGACATCGCCGGGGAGCTGTTTTTT	CASSLDIAGELFF
TRBJ1-5	TRBD1	TRBV2	NA	TGTGCCAGCAGGACCGGGACAGGGGGCAATCAGCCCCAGCATTTT	CASRTGTGGNQPQHF
TRBJ1-3	NA	TRBV7-8	few	TGTGCCAGCAGGCGCCTAGCCTCGAACACCATATATTTT	CASRRLASNTIYF
TRBJ1-2	NA	TRBV7-9	NA	TGTGCCAGCAGCTTAGCTTTGACGGGGAATGGCTACACCTTC	CASSLALTGNGYTF
TRBJ1-1	TRBD1	TRBV29-1	NA	TGCAGCGCTCCGACAGGGGGGACCACTGAAGCTTTCTTT	CSAPTGGTTEAFF
TRBJ2-5	TRBD1	TRBV6-1	NA	TGTGCCAGCAGTGAAGCACAGGGGGTTGGTGTGACCCAGTACTTC	CASSEAQGVGVTQYF
TRBJ1-2	NA	TRBV7-2	NA	TGTGCCATCTCATTGCCGGGGGGCGCAGCTGGCTACACCTTC	CAISLPGGAAGYTF
TRBJ2-6	NA	TRBV2	once	TGTGCCAGCAGTGTAATGTCAGGAACTGGGGCCAACGTCCTGACTTTC	CASSVMSGTGANVLTF
TRBJ2-2	NA	TRBV15	NA	TGTGCCACCAGCAGACCCCCATCGCTAGCTGTCTCCTCGGTCGGGGAGCTGTTTTTT	CATSRPPSLAVSSVGELFF
TRBJ2-3	TRBD1	TRBV2	NA	TGTGCCAGTAGGAAGGGGGCGGTTGACACAGATACGCAGTATTTT	CASRKGAVDTDTQYF
TRBJ2-2	NA	TRBV14	NA	TGTGCCAGCAGCTCCTCAGGGGTCTACGGGGAGCTGTTTTTT	CASSSSGVYGELFF
TRBJ1-1	NA	TRBV14	NA	TGTGCCAGCAGCCAAGTATCTATTTGGGCCGTCCATACTGCTGAAGCTTTCTTT	CASSQVSIWAVHTAEAFF
TRBJ1-3	NA	TRBV5-8	NA	TGTGCCAGCAGCTTGAACGACGGAGGGAACTATGGAAACACCATATATTTT	CASSLNDGGNYGNTIYF
TRBJ2-7	NA	TRBV27	NA	TGTGCCAGCAGTTTAGGGCTCTCGGCCTACGAGCAGTACTTC	CASSLGLSAYEQYF
TRBJ2-5	TRBD2	TRBV9	NA	TGTGCCAGCAGCGTAGGTTCCAGCGGGAGTCGAGAGACCCAGTACTTC	CASSVGSSGSRETQYF
TRBJ1-2	TRBD1	TRBV2	NA	TGTGCCAGCAGTGGTCAGGGGGCGGATGGCTACACCTTC	CASSGQGADGYTF
TRBJ1-2	TRBD1	TRBV5-1	NA	TGCGCCAGCAGCTTACAAAGGACAGGGGGCTATGGCTACACCTTC	CASSLQRTGGYGYTF
TRBJ1-1	NA	TRBV19	NA	TGTGCCAGTAGTACCCCAGGGGCGGCTGAAGCTTTCTTT	CASSTPGAAEAFF
TRBJ2-7	TRBD1	TRBV7-9	NA	TGTGCCAGCAGGACGACAGGGGGGGAGCAGTACTTC	CASRTTGGEQYF
TRBJ2-7	TRBD2	TRBV11-2	NA	TGTGCCAGCAGCTTATCTAGCGGGTACTACGAGCAGTACTTC	CASSLSSGYYEQYF
TRBJ2-1	TRBD2	TRBV5-1	NA	TGCGCCAGCAGCTTCAGTGGGGGGGGTAGCTATGAGCAGTTCTTC	CASSFSGGGSYEQFF
TRBJ2-7	TRBD2	TRBV10-2	NA	TGCGCCAGCAGAGTAGGACTAGCGGGCTACGAGCAGTACTTC	CASRVGLAGYEQYF
TRBJ2-3	NA	TRBV5-1	NA	TGCGCCAGCAGCTTGACCATACTAGCTGATACGCAGTATTTT	CASSLTILADTQYF
TRBJ2-1	TRBD1	TRBV27	NA	TGTGCCAGCGGGACAGGCGGTATGAACAATGAGCAGTTCTTC	CASGTGGMNNEQFF
TRBJ1-2	TRBD1	TRBV6-1	few	TGTGCCAGCAGCTCCGGGACAGCAGACTATGGCTACACCTTC	CASSSGTADYGYTF
TRBJ2-7	NA	TRBV7-6	NA	TGTGCCAGCAGCTTAGTCACGGGAGAAACCTACGAGCAGTACTTC	CASSLVTGETYEQYF
TRBJ1-2	NA	TRBV19	NA	TGTGCCAGTAGTACAACAGGTTCTGGCTACACCTTC	CASSTTGSGYTF
TRBJ1-2	NA	TRBV18	NA	TGTGCCAGCTCACGGGGCCGGCTCGCGGGGGCTAACTATGGCTACACCTTC	CASSRGRLAGANYGYTF
TRBJ1-5	NA	TRBV7-2	NA	TGTGCCAGCAGCTTAATGGGCCAGCCCCAGCATTTT	CASSLMGQPQHF
TRBJ1-2	NA	TRBV27	NA	TGTGCCAGCAGTGACAGACCCAACTATGGCTACACCTTC	CASSDRPNYGYTF
TRBJ2-7	NA	TRBV5-6	NA	TGTGCCAGCAGCTTGGCCAACGGGAACGAGCAGTACTTC	CASSLANGNEQYF
TRBJ2-5	NA	TRBV7-9	NA	TGTGCCAGCAGCCGAGAGACCCAGTACTTC	CASSRETQYF
TRBJ2-1	TRBD2	TRBV25-1	NA	TGTGCCAGCAGTGACGGTCTAGCGGGAGCCGTTGAGCAGTTCTTC	CASSDGLAGAVEQFF
TRBJ1-1	NA	TRBV7-9	NA	TGTGCCAGCAGCTTGAGCAGGGGAAGCACTGAAGCTTTCTTT	CASSLSRGSTEAFF
TRBJ2-3	TRBD2	TRBV5-4	few	TGTGCCAGCAGCCGCGGGACTAGCGGAAGCACAGATACGCAGTATTTT	CASSRGTSGSTDTQYF
TRBJ1-2	TRBD1	TRBV9	NA	TGTGCCAGCAGCAAACAGGGGGGGGACTATGGCTACACCTTC	CASSKQGGDYGYTF
TRBJ2-5	NA	TRBV7-2	once	TGTGCCAGCAGCCCCCCGACTAGTCGGGCGGGGGAGACCCAGTACTTC	CASSPPTSRAGETQYF
TRBJ2-2	TRBD1	TRBV19	NA	TGTGCCAGCGCCGGGACAGGGTACGGCGGGGAGCTGTTTTTT	CASAGTGYGGELFF